This TCR beta chain was sequenced in a study of shared clonotypes between healthy human individuals. Study information: Donors were a couple of women and a few men aged 18 to 49. The study used three CD4 naive, three CD4 memory, two CD8 naive and one CD8 memory plate per donor.

The study's findings and limits: Clonotypes not shared had lower generation probabilities than those common to all four donors.

Terminally differentiated effector memory CD45RA+ cells were excluded by CCR7 positive selection of CD45RO-negative cells. On this clone: Antigen specificity is unknown. Other DNA sequences within the sample encode an identical CDR3.

Each cell subset's genomic DNA was divided evenly among several immunoSEQ plates. Profiled with immunoSEQ multiplex PCR; TCRdb holds only in-frame clones, not every one. Found here are about 2.1 million clones, 85% to 95% of them singletons; the top ten hold around 1.7%. This CDR3 contains 13 residues. Germline assignment: CDR1 LNHDA and CDR2 SQIVND (reference sequence). The V gene lost 1 base and the J gene lost 4 bases, with 5 bases spanning the gap. The rearrangement joins TRBV19 to TRBJ1-5; D is unclear. The receptor was isolated from a man between 18 and 29 years old in good health. Some clones in this sample may be carry-over from other donors' samples. Sample: naive CD8+ T cells from PBMCs. CDR3 loop: CASSIVGNQPQHF. In DNA, the CDR3 is TGTGCCAGTAGTATAGTCGGTAATCAGCCCCAGCATTTT.